These 20 T cell receptor beta chains originate from one sample sequenced in a study of T-cell reconstitution after alpha-beta-depleted transplantation in children. It was with unique molecular identifiers that the TCRbeta library was prepared. A single record per CDR3 protein comes from TCRdb applying MiXCR to the PCR reads. This repertoire shows around 600,000 distinct CDR3 sequences, approximately 16% found once; its top ten account for over 0.95%. The sequenced sample was PBMCs from the stem cell graft donor, obtained from the stem cell graft. The source is a human donor who donated a stem cell graft to a child with acute myeloid leukemia.

Many counts were recorded for this clonotype. In DNA, the CDR3 is TGTGCCATCAGCCAAAGTAGCGGGCACCACAATGAGCAGTTCTTC. Its protein is CAISQSSGHHNEQFF. The chain has TRBV10-3 and TRBJ2-1, with 7 bases lining up with TRBD2. Losses at the gene ends were 6 bases for V and 5 bases for J; bases not matched to a gene: 10. The CDR3 extends over 15 amino acids. Germline loops: CDR1 ENHRY, CDR2 SYGVKD.

V is TRBV7-9 and J is TRBJ1-2; TRBD1 might be the D (6 bases). The CDR3 spans 13 residues. Trimming pared 1 base from V and 8 bases from J, leaving 11 bases between. Germline-derived CDR1 and CDR2 are SEHNR and FQNEAQ (reference sequence). CDR3 sequence (DNA): TGTGCCAGCAGCTTAGTCCGTCAGGGGGGCTACACCTTC. It encodes CASSLVRQGGYTF.

V and J are TRBV5-1 and TRBJ2-7; possibly TRBD2 for D (6 bases). Trimming stripped 3 bases from V and 3 bases from J, with 16 bases between. The germline V gene has CDR1 SGHRS and CDR2 YFSETQ. The CDR3 consists of 15 residues. The CDR3 loop reads CASSWRTGEGYEQYF. In DNA, the CDR3 is TGCGCCAGCAGCTGGCGGACGGGAGAAGGCTACGAGCAGTACTTC.

This clonotype was seen at least ten times. The chain employs TRBV29-1 and TRBJ1-1, with D perhaps matching TRBD1 (5 bases). CDR1 SQVTM and CDR2 ANQGSEA come from the germline V gene. Trimming left V 4 bases short and J 5 bases short, with 11 bases between. CDR3 length equals 12 residues. The CDR3: CSVVQGRTEAFF. The CDR3 DNA reads TGCAGCGTTGTCCAGGGCCGTACTGAAGCTTTCTTT.

With respect to this clonotype: This sequence may be a read error, since a much larger clone differs from it by one base. This chain links TRBV29-1 with TRBJ2-3, with D maybe TRBD2 (5 bases). In germline, CDR1 is SQVTM, CDR2 ANQGSEA. The CDR3 covers 14 residues. Between the trimmed V and J ends, which lost 6 bases and 8 bases, there was a span of 21 bases. In DNA, the CDR3 is TGCAGCGTGAAACCGGGAAGTCCTTCTGGTACGCAGTATTTT. This codes for CSVKPGSPSGTQYF.

This clonotype was counted ten times or more. The chain carries TRBV20-1 and TRBJ1-2, with D unresolved. Germline V gene data show CDR1 as DFQATT and CDR2 as SNEGSKA (reference sequence). This CDR3 has 15 amino acids. V lost 6 bases, J lost 5 bases, and 22 bases lay in between. The CDR3 nucleotides read TGCAGTGCGAACAACCCCGGGTCCGGGGATTATGGCTACACCTTC. It is translated as CSANNPGSGDYGYTF.

The CDR3 bases are TGCGCCAGCAGCCAGGACAGGGGGCTAGGAGGCTACACCTTC. Its translation is CASSQDRGLGGYTF. V is TRBV4-1 and J is TRBJ1-2; 11 bases map to TRBD1. J lost 8 bases, V lost 3 bases, and 5 bases had no gene match. This CDR3 has 14 residues. Germline CDR1 and CDR2: MGHRA and YSYEKL.

The chain uses TRBV12-3 or TRBV12-4 and TRBJ1-1, with D possibly matching TRBD1 (5 bases). Trimming stripped 3 bases from V and 8 bases from J, with 16 bases between. CDR3 length equals 14 residues. The CDR3 loop reads CASSLDPRDGEAFF. The CDR3 coding sequence is TGTGCCAGCAGTTTGGACCCGAGGGACGGGGAAGCTTTCTTT.

This chain links TRBV18 with TRBJ2-5; D is undetermined. CDR1 is KGHSH, CDR2 LQKENI, per germline. V was cut by 2 bases and J by 1 base, with 5 bases left in between. The CDR3 totals 13 residues. CDR3 protein: CASSPRSQETQYF. CDR3 bases: TGTGCCAGCTCACCAAGGAGCCAAGAGACCCAGTACTTC. Combining the CDR3 with reference TRBV18 and TRBJ2-5 gives the whole variable domain NAGVMQNPRHLVRRRGQEARLRCSPMKGHSHVYWYRQLPEEGLKFMVYLQKENIIDESGMPKERFSAEFPKEGPSILRIQQVVRGDSAAYFCASSPRSQETQYFGPGTRLLVL.

To note about this clonotype: This may come from a read error, since a much larger clone is one base off. The V gene is TRBV27, the J gene TRBJ1-2; a possible D gene is TRBD1 (5 bases). This CDR3 spans 13 amino acids. Germline CDR1 reads MNHEY; CDR2 reads SMNVEV (reference sequence). V was clipped by 8 bases and J by 3 bases, with 13 bases between them. In nucleotides, the CDR3 is TGTGCCAGCCGTGGGACGGCCCACTATGGCTACACCTTC. Translation gives CASRGTAHYGYTF.

The rearrangement links TRBV12-3 or TRBV12-4 to TRBJ2-5; D is perhaps TRBD1 or TRBD2 (7 bases each). This CDR3 region has 14 residues. The V end was cut by 5 bases, the J end by 6 bases, with 16 bases between. The CDR3 sequence is CASSPGGVRKTQYF. In nucleotides, the CDR3 is TGTGCCAGCAGTCCAGGGGGGGTACGGAAGACCCAGTACTTC.

This clonotype showed up many times. The chain links TRBV20-1 to TRBJ2-3, with 11 bases that match TRBD2. Germline CDR1 is DFQATT and CDR2 is SNEGSKA (reference sequence). This CDR3 contains 15 residues. V was clipped by 0 bases and J by 7 bases; unmatched bases: 6. Here the CDR3 reads CSARDSGGAGNTQYF. CDR3 bases: TGCAGTGCTAGAGATAGCGGGGGGGCCGGGAATACGCAGTATTTT.

This clonotype has a handful of counts. V gene TRBV29-1 combines with J gene TRBJ1-5; D is unclear. The germline V and J ends were trimmed by 4 bases and 0 bases, with 4 bases remaining between them. The CDR3 loop spans 12 amino acids. The germline V gene has CDR1 SQVTM and CDR2 ANQGSEA. The CDR3 bases are TGCAGCGTTGGATATAGCAATCAGCCCCAGCATTTT. This translates into CSVGYSNQPQHF.

V gene TRBV7-9 combines with J gene TRBJ2-2; D not certain. The CDR3 runs 13 residues. Trimming left V 0 bases short and J 9 bases short, with 8 bases between. Germline V gene data show CDR1 as SEHNR and CDR2 as FQNEAQ (reference sequence). In DNA form, the CDR3 reads TGTGCCAGCAGCTTAGCGACCCCCAGGGAGCTGTTTTTT. Translating gives CASSLATPRELFF.

J is TRBJ2-3 and V is TRBV20-1; 9 nucleotides align to TRBD2. Per the germline V gene, CDR1 is DFQATT and CDR2 is SNEGSKA (reference sequence). This CDR3 has 13 residues. V was clipped by 3 bases and J by 6 bases; unmatched bases: 4. CDR3 in amino acids: CSASGGGGDTQYF. DNA of the CDR3: TGCAGTGCTAGTGGCGGGGGGGGGGATACGCAGTATTTT.

This clonotype was picked up many times. The V and J genes are TRBV15 and TRBJ2-5; TRBD2 might be the D (6 bases). The V gene's germline CDR1 is LNHNV and CDR2 YYDKDF (reference sequence). Trimming cost V 3 bases and J 5 bases, with 16 bases left between them. The CDR3 contains 15 residues. The CDR3 here is CATSSTSYAGETQYF. CDR3 in DNA: TGTGCCACCAGCAGTACTAGCTATGCCGGGGAGACCCAGTACTTC. The full variable domain, with the rest looked up from reference TRBV15 and TRBJ2-5, is DAMVIQNPRYQVTQFGKPVTLSCSQTLNHNVMYWYQQKSSQAPKLLFHYYDKDFNNEADTPDNFQSRRPNTSFCFLDIRSPGLGDTAMYLCATSSTSYAGETQYFGPGTRLLVL.

The genes are TRBV20-1 and TRBJ2-5, with 11 bases identical to TRBD2. The V gene's germline CDR1 is DFQATT and CDR2 SNEGSKA (reference sequence). V shed 0 bases, J shed 5 bases, and the junction held 8 bases outside the gene matches. This CDR3 region has 16 residues. CDR3 protein: CSARDQLAGGGETQYF. The CDR3 DNA reads TGCAGTGCTAGAGATCAGCTAGCGGGGGGTGGGGAGACCCAGTACTTC.

This clonotype was observed at least ten times. The chain has TRBV6-5 and TRBJ2-2; D call uncertain. V lost 7 bases and J lost 7, with 10 bases in between. From germline, CDR1 is MNHEY and CDR2 SVGAGI. This CDR3 has 12 residues. CDR3 amino acids: CASNTGFGELFF. CDR3 bases: TGTGCCAGCAACACGGGCTTCGGGGAGCTGTTTTTT.

The chain is built from TRBV6-5 and TRBJ1-3; tentatively, D is TRBD1 (6 bases). Germline V gives CDR1 MNHEY, CDR2 SVGAGI. The V and J ends lost 2 bases and 0 bases respectively, with 14 bases between them. The CDR3 length is 17 residues. As DNA, the CDR3 is TGTGCCAGCAGTTACCCTGCGGGGGCAGGCTCTGGAAACACCATATATTTT. Translating gives CASSYPAGAGSGNTIYF.

There are many counts of this clonotype. V gene TRBV5-5 combines with J gene TRBJ2-7; D gene uncertain. Germline V CDR1 and CDR2: SGHKS, YYEKEE (reference sequence). The CDR3 has 15 residues. The germline V and J ends were trimmed by 0 bases and 2 bases, with 12 bases remaining between them. For the CDR3, the DNA is TGTGCCAGCAGCTTGGCCGGAACACGAGCCTACGAGCAGTACGTC. It is translated as CASSLAGTRAYEQYV.